This record covers a single T cell receptor (beta chain). This sample was taken from a study of shared clonotypes between healthy human individuals. Study details: Three plates were used per donor for CD4 naive, three for CD4 memory, two for CD8 naive and one for CD8 memory.

Method: immunoSEQ multiplex PCR; TCRdb's copy keeps in-frame clones and lacks some. The sample carries about 2.4 million clones, roughly 93% recorded once. Germline trimming cut 0 bases from V and 6 bases from J; bases unmatched to any gene: 10. The CDR3 runs 17 residues. Germline CDR1 reads SGHDN; CDR2 reads FVKESK. This clonotype was obtained from a man younger than 30 in good health. Some clones in this sample may be carry-over from other donors' samples. The sample taken for sequencing was naive CD4+ T cells from PBMCs. Subset described: CD45RA+ positively selected. This chain links TRBV14 with TRBJ2-2, with 7 positions matching TRBD1. Written as DNA, the CDR3 is TGTGCCAGCAGCCAAGAGGCCGCGACAGGGCTCGCCGGGGAGCTGTTTTTT. Amino acid sequence: CASSQEAATGLAGELFF.